The 20 T cell receptor beta chains below all came from one sample that was sequenced in a study of cytomegalovirus exposure and HLA in healthy donors. Researchers ran the PCR with 60 Vbeta and 13 Jbeta primers. Assay: immunoSEQ multiplex PCR; the TCRdb copy retains only in-frame clones and omits some. The table lists about 99,000 clones, under 85% of them singletons. Sequenced: PBMCs. All receptors derive from a man aged 45-65 years in good health and CMV-seropositive.

The rearrangement joins TRBV5-1 to TRBJ2-7; 14 positions match TRBD2. Germline CDR1 SGHRS, CDR2 YFSETQ. Losses at the gene ends were 4 bases for V and 1 base for J; bases not matched to a gene: 7. The length of the CDR3 is 17 residues. DNA for the CDR3: TGCGCCAGCAGCCCGGGACTAGCGGGAGTGGAATCCTACGAGCAGTACTTC. This codes for CASSPGLAGVESYEQYF.

The genes are TRBV4-1 and TRBJ2-1; 9 nucleotides agree with TRBD2. Per the germline V gene, CDR1 is MGHRA and CDR2 is YSYEKL. This CDR3 region has 14 residues. V lost 3 bases to trimming and J lost 9 bases; unmatched junction nucleotides: 6. The CDR3 DNA sequence: TGCGCCAGCAGCCAGGCTAGCGGGAAGGGTGAGCAGTTCTTC. Its protein product is CASSQASGKGEQFF.

The rearrangement joins TRBV6-1 to TRBJ2-7; D is perhaps TRBD2 (5 bases). V lost 4 bases, J lost 0 bases, and 13 bases lay in between. The germline gives CDR1 MNHNS, CDR2 SASEGT. This CDR3 comprises 15 residues. The CDR3 region is CASSVDPGSSYEQYF. Here the CDR3 DNA reads TGTGCCAGCAGTGTCGATCCTGGGAGCTCCTACGAGCAGTACTTC.

The chain combines TRBV10-3 with TRBJ2-7; 8 positions match TRBD2. In germline, CDR1 is ENHRY, CDR2 SYGVKD. V dropped 10 bases and J dropped 1; count of bases not matched to a gene: 3. The CDR3 totals 12 residues. The CDR3 reads CATGGGSYEQYF. DNA of the CDR3: TGTGCCACCGGGGGGGGGTCCTACGAGCAGTACTTC.

The chain's CDR3 is CASSLTGGETQYF. The DNA of the CDR3 is TGTGCCAGCAGCTTAACGGGTGGAGAGACCCAGTACTTC. The J gene is TRBJ2-5, the V gene TRBV13; D gene unclear. CDR3 length: 13 amino acids. The germline V gene has CDR1 PRHDT and CDR2 FYEKMQ (reference sequence). Trimming took off 2 bases at V and 4 bases at J, with 8 bases between the two ends.

The chain uses TRBV11-2 and TRBJ2-7; 13 bases align to TRBD2. The V gene end was trimmed by 3 bases and the J gene end by 7 bases; junction bases not matched to a gene: 3. The CDR3 is 14 amino acids. Germline-derived CDR1 and CDR2 are SGHAT and FQNNGV. For the CDR3, the DNA is TGTGCCAGCAGCTTGGCGGGACTAGCGGGAGAGCAGTACTTC. It specifies CASSLAGLAGEQYF.

The chain has TRBV10-3 and TRBJ2-1; TRBD2 matches at 7 bases. The germline V gene has CDR1 ENHRY and CDR2 SYGVKD. The CDR3 is 15 residues long. J gave up 6 bases and V 7 bases, and 12 bases lay outside the gene matches. This CDR3 reads CAITPGTTPSNEQFF. The CDR3 DNA sequence: TGTGCCATCACGCCCGGGACTACACCTAGCAATGAGCAGTTCTTC.

This clone was observed a single time. The V call is TRBV5-1, the J call TRBJ2-7; weak D call: TRBD2 (5 bases). Germline values: CDR1 SGHRS, CDR2 YFSETQ. This CDR3 comprises 15 residues. Trimming took off 1 base at V and 2 bases at J, with 13 bases between the two ends. The CDR3 sequence: CASSLYFVGAYEQYF. CDR3 nucleotide sequence: TGCGCCAGCAGCTTGTATTTCGTCGGGGCCTACGAGCAGTACTTC.

The gene calls are TRBV5-1 and TRBJ2-7, with D tentatively TRBD2 (6 bases). Trimming removed 5 bases at V and 0 bases at J, with 12 bases between. Germline values: CDR1 SGHRS, CDR2 YFSETQ. The CDR3 contains 14 residues. The chain's CDR3 is CASSRAGSSYEQYF. The CDR3 region has the DNA TGCGCCAGCAGTCGGGCGGGGAGCTCCTACGAGCAGTACTTC. Looking up the rest from reference TRBV5-1 and TRBJ2-7 gives the full variable domain: KAGVTQTPRYLIKTRGQQVTLSCSPISGHRSVSWYQQTPGQGLQFLFEYFSETQRNKGNFPGRFSGRQFSNSRSEMNVSTLELGDSALYLCASSRAGSSYEQYFGPGTRLTVT.

As to this clone: Its ends do not fully match the called genes, so a read error is possible. The rearrangement links TRBV28 to TRBJ2-2; D uncertain. CDR3 size: 15 residues. Per germline, CDR1 MDHEN and CDR2 SYDVKM. CDR3 sequence (DNA): TGTGCCAGCAGTTTTTCAGGAACGAATACCGGGGAGCTGTTTTTT. It is translated as CASSFSGTNTGELFF.

This clone was counted between two and nine times. V is TRBV5-1 and J is TRBJ2-7, with a weak D call TRBD1 (6 bases). The CDR3 loop spans 14 amino acids. Trimming took 1 base from V and 3 from J, leaving 11 bases between them. CDR1 is SGHRS and CDR2 is YFSETQ in the germline V gene. In DNA form, the CDR3 reads TGCGCCAGCAGCTTGAGAGGGGGAGACTACGAGCAGTACTTC. Its protein product is CASSLRGGDYEQYF. Full variable domain (outside the CDR3, taken from reference TRBV5-1 and TRBJ2-7): KAGVTQTPRYLIKTRGQQVTLSCSPISGHRSVSWYQQTPGQGLQFLFEYFSETQRNKGNFPGRFSGRQFSNSRSEMNVSTLELGDSALYLCASSLRGGDYEQYFGPGTRLTVT.

In nucleotides, the CDR3 is TGCGCCAGCAGCGACCCCAGGACAGATGAAAAACTGTTTTTT. Protein: CASSDPRTDEKLFF. The V call is TRBV5-1, the J call TRBJ1-4; tentative D call: TRBD1 (6 bases). This CDR3 has 14 residues. Germline V lookup: CDR1 SGHRS, CDR2 YFSETQ. V was pared by 4 bases and J by 6 bases, with 13 bases between.

The gene calls are TRBV9 and TRBJ1-1; 9 nucleotides match TRBD1. With 2 bases clipped from V and 3 bases from J, the junction kept 11 bases outside the gene matches. CDR3 size: 17 residues. Germline assignment: CDR1 SGDLS and CDR2 YYNGEE. Here the CDR3 reads CASSVGQGLQRDTEAFF. As DNA, the CDR3 is TGTGCCAGCAGCGTGGGACAGGGATTACAGAGGGACACTGAAGCTTTCTTT. The full variable domain, rest sourced from reference TRBV9 and TRBJ1-1, is DSGVTQTPKHLITATGQRVTLRCSPRSGDLSVYWYQQSLDQGLQFLIQYYNGEERAKGNILERFSAQQFPDLHSELNLSSLELGDSALYFCASSVGQGLQRDTEAFFGQGTRLTVV.

This chain links TRBV2 with TRBJ2-3; TRBD2 agrees at 8 bases. CDR1 and CDR2 from the germline V gene are SNHLY and FYNNEI. The CDR3 loop spans 15 amino acids. Trimming took 6 bases from V and 6 from J; bases not matched to a gene: 11. The CDR3 coding sequence is TGTGCCAGCAGCCTAGGACTAGCCTCTAAGGATACGCAGTATTTT. As protein: CASSLGLASKDTQYF.

The J gene is TRBJ2-1, the V gene TRBV7-6; 9 bases match TRBD2. Trimming removed 4 bases from V and 8 bases from J; junction bases left unmatched: 12. The CDR3 runs 16 residues. Germline CDR1 SGHVS, CDR2 FNYEAQ. CDR3 in amino acids: CASSSRAGTSNDEQFF. CDR3 coding DNA: TGTGCCAGCAGCTCACGGGCCGGGACTAGCAATGATGAGCAGTTCTTC.

The V gene is TRBV29-1, the J gene TRBJ2-3, with 10 bases aligning to TRBD2. J lost 7 bases, V lost 3 bases, and 10 bases had no gene match. CDR3 length equals 15 residues. From germline, CDR1 is SQVTM and CDR2 ANQGSEA. CDR3 region: CSVEWASGSLNTQYF. The CDR3 coding sequence is TGCAGCGTTGAGTGGGCTAGCGGGAGTTTAAATACGCAGTATTTT.

J is TRBJ2-5 and V is TRBV30, with TRBD2 matching 9 bases. Trimming at V came to 1 base and at J to 3 bases, leaving 0 bases not matched to a gene. Germline CDR1 is GTSNPN and CDR2 is SVGIG (reference sequence). The length of the CDR3 is 13 residues. CDR3 nucleotides: TGTGCCTGGAGTGCTAGCGGGAAAGAGACCCAGTACTTC. Amino acid sequence: CAWSASGKETQYF.

The gene calls are TRBV19 and TRBJ1-2; D is perhaps TRBD1 (5 bases). CDR3 length: 15 amino acids. The V gene's germline CDR1 is LNHDA and CDR2 SQIVND (reference sequence). V lost 5 bases and J 0 bases, leaving 13 bases between the germline ends. DNA for the CDR3: TGTGCCAGTAGTCCCGGACACGTATCTAACTATGGCTACACCTTC. Amino acids: CASSPGHVSNYGYTF.

This clone has a handful of counts. The chain uses TRBV6-6 and TRBJ2-3; D possibly corresponds to TRBD1 (6 bases). The CDR3 is made up of 13 amino acids. Germline V gene data show CDR1 as MNHNY and CDR2 as SVGAGI (reference sequence). Trimming shortened V by 8 bases and J by 0 bases, and 9 bases separated the two germline ends. CDR3 DNA: TGTGCCAGCTCAGGGGCTAGCACAGATACGCAGTATTTT. Translation gives CASSGASTDTQYF.

The chain carries TRBV27 and TRBJ2-2; TRBD2 aligns across 10 bases. The CDR3 loop spans 17 amino acids. Germline trimming cut 5 bases from V and 1 base from J; bases unmatched to any gene: 7. Germline-derived CDR1 and CDR2 are MNHEY and SMNVEV (reference sequence). The CDR3: CASSILAGAGNTGELFF. The CDR3 nucleotides read TGTGCCAGCAGTATCCTAGCGGGAGCTGGGAACACCGGGGAGCTGTTTTTT.